This TCR beta chain was obtained from a study of regulatory T cells in long-lasting Graves disease. This CDR3 is 12 amino acids long. Germline V gene sequence: CDR1 SEHNR, CDR2 FQNEAQ (reference sequence). V lost 7 bases, J lost 5 bases, and 9 bases lay in between. Time point here: newly diagnosed GD, antithyroid drugs for less than 3 months. Extracted PBMC RNA gave rise to the TCR library. This clonotype was detected many times. Sequencing libraries for TCR beta were prepared with iRepertoire HTBI primers and Arm-PCR of CDR3 regions. TCRdb re-called the multiplex PCR reads through MiXCR, storing one row per CDR3 protein. The sample includes 350,000 to 500,000 distinct CDR3 sequences, 15% to 20% of them seen just once. Another study also made use of these data, one on T cells in Graves' hyperthyroidism and ophthalmopathy.

The origin of this receptor is a woman aged 18-35 years with Graves disease. Material: peripheral blood mononuclear cells (PBMCs), obtained at new diagnosis, from a patient treated with antithyroid drugs. The gene calls are TRBV7-9 and TRBJ2-1; D is ambiguous. The CDR3 protein is CASNLGNNEQFF. The DNA of the CDR3 is TGTGCCAGCAACCTAGGGAACAATGAGCAGTTCTTC.